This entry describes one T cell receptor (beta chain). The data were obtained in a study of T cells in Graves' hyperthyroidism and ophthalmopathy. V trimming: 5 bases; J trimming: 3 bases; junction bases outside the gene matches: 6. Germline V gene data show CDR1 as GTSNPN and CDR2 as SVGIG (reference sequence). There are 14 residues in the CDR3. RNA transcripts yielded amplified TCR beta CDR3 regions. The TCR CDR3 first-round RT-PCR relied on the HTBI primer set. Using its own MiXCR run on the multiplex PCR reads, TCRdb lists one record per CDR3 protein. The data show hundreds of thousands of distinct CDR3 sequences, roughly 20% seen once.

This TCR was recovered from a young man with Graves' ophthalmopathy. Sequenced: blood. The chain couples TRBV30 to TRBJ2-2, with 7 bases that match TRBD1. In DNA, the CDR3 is TGTGCCTGGGGACAGGCCAGGGACACCGGGGAGCTGTTTTTT. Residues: CAWGQARDTGELFF.